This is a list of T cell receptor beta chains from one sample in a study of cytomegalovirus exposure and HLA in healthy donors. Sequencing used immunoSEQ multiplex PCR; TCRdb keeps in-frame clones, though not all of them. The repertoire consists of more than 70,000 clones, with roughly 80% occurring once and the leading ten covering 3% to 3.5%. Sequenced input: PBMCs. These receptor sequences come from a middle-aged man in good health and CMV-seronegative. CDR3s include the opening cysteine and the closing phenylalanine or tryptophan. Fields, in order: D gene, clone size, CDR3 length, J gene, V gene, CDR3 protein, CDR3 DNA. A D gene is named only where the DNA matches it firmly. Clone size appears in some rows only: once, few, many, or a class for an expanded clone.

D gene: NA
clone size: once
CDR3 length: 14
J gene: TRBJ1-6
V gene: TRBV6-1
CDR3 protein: CASSEGTGFRRSHF
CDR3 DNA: TGTGCCAGCAGTGAAGGCACAGGGTTTAGGAGGTCCCACTTT

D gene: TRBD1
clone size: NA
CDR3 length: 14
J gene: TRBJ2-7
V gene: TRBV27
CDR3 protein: CASSRTGGRDEQYF
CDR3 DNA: TGTGCCAGCAGCCGTACAGGGGGTAGAGACGAGCAGTACTTC

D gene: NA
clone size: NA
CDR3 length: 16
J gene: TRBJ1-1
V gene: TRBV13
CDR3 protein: CASSYYGQSYITEAFF
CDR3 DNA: TGTGCCAGCAGCTACTACGGACAGAGCTACATTACTGAAGCTTTCTTT

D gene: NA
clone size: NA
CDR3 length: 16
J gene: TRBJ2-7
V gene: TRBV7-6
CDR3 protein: CASSQGNTGASYEQYF
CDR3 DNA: TGTGCCAGCAGCCAAGGCAATACTGGGGCGTCCTACGAGCAGTACTTC

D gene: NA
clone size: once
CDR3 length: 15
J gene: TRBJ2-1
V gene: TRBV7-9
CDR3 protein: CASSLIRDSSCEQFF
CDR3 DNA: TGTGCCAGCAGCTTAATACGGGACTCCTCATGTGAGCAGTTCTTC

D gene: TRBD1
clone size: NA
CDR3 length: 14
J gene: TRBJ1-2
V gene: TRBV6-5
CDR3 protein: CASSWTGLGGGYTF
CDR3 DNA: TGTGCCAGCAGTTGGACAGGGTTAGGTGGTGGCTACACCTTC

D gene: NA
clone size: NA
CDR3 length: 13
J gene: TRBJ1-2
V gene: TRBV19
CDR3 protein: CASSGDRLNGYTF
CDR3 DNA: TGTGCCAGTAGTGGAGACAGGCTTAACGGCTACACCTTC

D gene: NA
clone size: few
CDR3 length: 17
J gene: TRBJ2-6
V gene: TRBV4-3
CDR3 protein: CASSQVARVSGANVLTF
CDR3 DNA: TGCGCCAGCAGCCAAGTAGCACGTGTCTCTGGGGCCAACGTCCTGACTTTC

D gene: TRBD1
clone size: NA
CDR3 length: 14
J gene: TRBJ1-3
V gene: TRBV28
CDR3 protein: CASRFPGQGNTIYF
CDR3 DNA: TGTGCCAGCAGATTCCCGGGACAGGGAAACACCATATATTTT

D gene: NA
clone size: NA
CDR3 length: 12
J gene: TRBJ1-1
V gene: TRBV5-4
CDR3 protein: CASSLDGREAFF
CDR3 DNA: TGTGCCAGCAGCTTGGATGGGCGTGAAGCTTTCTTT

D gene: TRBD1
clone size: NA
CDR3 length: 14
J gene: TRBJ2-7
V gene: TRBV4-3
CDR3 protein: CASSQERGPGEQYF
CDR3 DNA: TGCGCCAGCAGCCAAGAAAGGGGGCCGGGCGAGCAGTACTTC

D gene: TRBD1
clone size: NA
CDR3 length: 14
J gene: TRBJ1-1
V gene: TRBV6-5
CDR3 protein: CASSLTGGDTEAFF
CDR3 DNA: TGTGCCAGCAGTCTCACAGGGGGGGACACTGAAGCTTTCTTT

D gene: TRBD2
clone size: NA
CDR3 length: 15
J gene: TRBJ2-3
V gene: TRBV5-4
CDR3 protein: CASSRGGVLGCAQYF
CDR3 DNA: TGTGCCAGCAGCCGGGGGGGCGTCCTTGGCTGCGCGCAGTATTTT

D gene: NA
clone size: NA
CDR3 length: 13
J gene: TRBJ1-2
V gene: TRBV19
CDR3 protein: CASSITGSVSYTF
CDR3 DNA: TGTGCCAGTAGTATCACAGGTTCCGTAAGTTACACCTTC

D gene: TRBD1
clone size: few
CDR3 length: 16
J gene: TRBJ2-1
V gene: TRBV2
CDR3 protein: CASSENPGQGAREQFF
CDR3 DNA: TGTGCCAGCAGTGAGAACCCCGGACAGGGGGCGCGGGAGCAGTTCTTC

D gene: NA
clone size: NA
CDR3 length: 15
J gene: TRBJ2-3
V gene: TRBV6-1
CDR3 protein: CASSEAGQSTDTQYF
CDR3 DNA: TGTGCCAGCAGTGAAGCTGGACAGAGCACAGATACGCAGTATTTT

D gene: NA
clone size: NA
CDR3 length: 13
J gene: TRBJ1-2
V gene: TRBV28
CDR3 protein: CASMSGGLEGYTF
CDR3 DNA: TGTGCCAGCATGTCGGGGGGTCTGGAGGGCTACACCTTC

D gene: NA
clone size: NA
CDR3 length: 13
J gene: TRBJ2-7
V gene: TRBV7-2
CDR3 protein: CASSVTRGWEEGF
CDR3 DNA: TGTGCCAGCAGCGTCACCCGTGGTTGGGAGGAGGGTTTC

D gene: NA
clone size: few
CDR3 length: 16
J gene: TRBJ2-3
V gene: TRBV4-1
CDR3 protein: CASSQVNLVSTDTQYF
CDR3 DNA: TGCGCCAGCAGCCAAGTAAACCTAGTTAGCACAGATACGCAGTATTTT

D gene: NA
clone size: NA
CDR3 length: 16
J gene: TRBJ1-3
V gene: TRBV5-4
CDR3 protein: CASSLGQGHSGNTIYF
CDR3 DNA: TGTGCCAGCAGCTTGGGGCAGGGGCACTCTGGAAACACCATATATTTT

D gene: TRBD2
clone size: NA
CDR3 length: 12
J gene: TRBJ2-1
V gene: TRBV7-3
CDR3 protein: CASSLVGGEQFF
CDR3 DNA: TGTGCCAGCAGCTTAGTGGGGGGGGAGCAGTTCTTC

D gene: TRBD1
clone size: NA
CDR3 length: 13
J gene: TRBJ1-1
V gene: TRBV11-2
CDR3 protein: CASSFTGGSEAFF
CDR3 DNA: TGTGCCAGCAGCTTTACAGGGGGATCTGAAGCTTTCTTT

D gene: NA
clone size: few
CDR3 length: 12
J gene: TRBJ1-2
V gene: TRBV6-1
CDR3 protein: CASRPPGYGYTF
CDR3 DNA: TGTGCCAGCAGGCCCCCGGGTTATGGCTACACCTTC

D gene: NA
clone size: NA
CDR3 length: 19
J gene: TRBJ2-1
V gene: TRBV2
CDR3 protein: CASSRGSGAALSSYNEQFF
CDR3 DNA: TGTGCCAGCAGTAGGGGATCAGGAGCAGCCTTAAGCTCCTACAATGAGCAGTTCTTC

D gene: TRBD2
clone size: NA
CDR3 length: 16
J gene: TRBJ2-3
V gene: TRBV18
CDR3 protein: CASSQAGGSSTDTQYF
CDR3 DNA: TGTGCCAGCTCACAAGCGGGGGGCTCTAGCACAGATACGCAGTATTTT

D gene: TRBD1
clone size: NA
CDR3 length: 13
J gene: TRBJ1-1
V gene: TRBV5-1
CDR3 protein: CASSQGAVTEAFF
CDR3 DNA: TGCGCCAGCAGTCAGGGGGCCGTTACTGAAGCTTTCTTT

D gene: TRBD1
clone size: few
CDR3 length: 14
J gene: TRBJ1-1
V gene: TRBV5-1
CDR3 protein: CASSSGTGASEAFF
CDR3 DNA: TGCGCCAGCAGCTCCGGGACAGGGGCTTCTGAAGCTTTCTTT

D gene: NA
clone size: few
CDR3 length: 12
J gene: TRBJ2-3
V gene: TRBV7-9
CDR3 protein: CASSLIYGTQYF
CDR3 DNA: TGTGCCAGCAGCCTAATTTACGGGACGCAGTATTTT

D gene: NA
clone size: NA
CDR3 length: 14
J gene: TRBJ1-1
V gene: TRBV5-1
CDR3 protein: CASSLGTLNTEAFF
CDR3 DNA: TGCGCCAGCAGCCTAGGGACACTGAACACTGAAGCTTTCTTT

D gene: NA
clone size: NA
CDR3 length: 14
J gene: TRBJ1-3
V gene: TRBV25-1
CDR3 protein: CASSESISGNTIYF
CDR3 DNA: TGTGCCAGCAGTGAATCTATATCTGGAAACACCATATATTTT

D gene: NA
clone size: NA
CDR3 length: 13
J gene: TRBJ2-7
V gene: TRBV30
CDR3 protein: CACGAVSSYEQYF
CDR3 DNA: TGTGCCTGTGGGGCGGTCAGCTCCTACGAGCAGTACTTC

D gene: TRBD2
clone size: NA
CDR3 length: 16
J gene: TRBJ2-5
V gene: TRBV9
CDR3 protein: CASSVGGGGATETQYF
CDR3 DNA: TGTGCCAGCAGCGTAGGCGGCGGGGGGGCCACGGAGACCCAGTACTTC

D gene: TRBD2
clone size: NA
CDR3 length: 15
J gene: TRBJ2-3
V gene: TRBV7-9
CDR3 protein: CASSLRQGGTDTQYF
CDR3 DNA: TGTGCCAGCAGCTTACGTCAGGGAGGGACAGATACGCAGTATTTT

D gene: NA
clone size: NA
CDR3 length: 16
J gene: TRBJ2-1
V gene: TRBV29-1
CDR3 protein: CSVITGTSSSYNEQFF
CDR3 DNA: TGCAGCGTCATTACCGGGACTTCAAGCTCCTACAATGAGCAGTTCTTC

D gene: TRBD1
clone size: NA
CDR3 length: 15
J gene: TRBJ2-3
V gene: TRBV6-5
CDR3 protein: CASSYSGTGTDTQYF
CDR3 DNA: TGTGCCAGCAGTTATTCCGGGACAGGGACAGATACGCAGTATTTT

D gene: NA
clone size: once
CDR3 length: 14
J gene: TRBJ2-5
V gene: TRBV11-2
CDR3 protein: CASSLQTGRETQYF
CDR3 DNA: TGTGCCAGCAGCTTACAGACAGGGAGGGAGACCCAGTACTTC

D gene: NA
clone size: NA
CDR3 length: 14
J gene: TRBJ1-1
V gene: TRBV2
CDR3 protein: CASKLRAANTEAFF
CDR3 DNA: TGTGCCAGCAAACTCAGGGCTGCAAACACTGAAGCTTTCTTT

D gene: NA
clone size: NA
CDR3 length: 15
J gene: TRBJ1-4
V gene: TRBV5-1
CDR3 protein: CASSRLGNRGEKLFF
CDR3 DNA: TGCGCCAGCAGCCGTTTGGGTAATCGAGGGGAAAAACTGTTTTTT

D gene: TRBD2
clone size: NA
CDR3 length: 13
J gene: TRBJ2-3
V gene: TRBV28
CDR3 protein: CASGGGGTDTQYF
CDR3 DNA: TGTGCCAGCGGGGGGGGTGGCACAGATACGCAGTATTTT

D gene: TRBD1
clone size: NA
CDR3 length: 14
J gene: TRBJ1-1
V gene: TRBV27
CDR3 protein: CASSFGQGNTEAFF
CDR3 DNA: TGTGCCAGCAGTTTCGGACAGGGGAACACTGAAGCTTTCTTT

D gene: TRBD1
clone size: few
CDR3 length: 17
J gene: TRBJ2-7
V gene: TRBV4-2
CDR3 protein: CASSQGETGGTFYEQYF
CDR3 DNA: TGTGCCAGCAGCCAAGGAGAGACAGGGGGAACATTCTACGAGCAGTACTTC

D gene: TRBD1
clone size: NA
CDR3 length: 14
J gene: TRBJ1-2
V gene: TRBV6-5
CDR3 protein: CASSSLDRVYGYTF
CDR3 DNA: TGTGCCAGCAGTTCCCTGGACAGGGTCTATGGCTACACCTTC

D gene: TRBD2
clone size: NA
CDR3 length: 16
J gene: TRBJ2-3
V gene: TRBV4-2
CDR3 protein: CASSWGLAGLTDTQYF
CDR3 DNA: TGTGCCAGCAGCTGGGGACTAGCGGGGCTAACAGATACGCAGTATTTT

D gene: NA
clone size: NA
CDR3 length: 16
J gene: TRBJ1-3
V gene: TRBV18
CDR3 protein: CASSQNEVGAGNTIYF
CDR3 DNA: TGTGCCAGCTCTCAGAATGAAGTCGGAGCTGGAAACACCATATATTTT

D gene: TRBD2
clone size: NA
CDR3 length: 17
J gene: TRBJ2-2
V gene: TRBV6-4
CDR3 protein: CASSERGGPGYTGELFF
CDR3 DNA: TGTGCCAGCAGTGAACGCGGGGGGCCAGGTTACACCGGGGAGCTGTTTTTT

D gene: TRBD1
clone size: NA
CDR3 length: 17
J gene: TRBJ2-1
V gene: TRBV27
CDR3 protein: CASSPGGGTGAYNEQFF
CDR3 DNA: TGTGCCAGCAGCCCCGGAGGCGGGACAGGGGCGTACAATGAGCAGTTCTTC

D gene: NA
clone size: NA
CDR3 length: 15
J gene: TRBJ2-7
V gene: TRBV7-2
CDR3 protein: CASSPVGGFPYEQYF
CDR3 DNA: TGTGCCAGCAGCCCCGTCGGAGGATTTCCCTACGAGCAGTACTTC